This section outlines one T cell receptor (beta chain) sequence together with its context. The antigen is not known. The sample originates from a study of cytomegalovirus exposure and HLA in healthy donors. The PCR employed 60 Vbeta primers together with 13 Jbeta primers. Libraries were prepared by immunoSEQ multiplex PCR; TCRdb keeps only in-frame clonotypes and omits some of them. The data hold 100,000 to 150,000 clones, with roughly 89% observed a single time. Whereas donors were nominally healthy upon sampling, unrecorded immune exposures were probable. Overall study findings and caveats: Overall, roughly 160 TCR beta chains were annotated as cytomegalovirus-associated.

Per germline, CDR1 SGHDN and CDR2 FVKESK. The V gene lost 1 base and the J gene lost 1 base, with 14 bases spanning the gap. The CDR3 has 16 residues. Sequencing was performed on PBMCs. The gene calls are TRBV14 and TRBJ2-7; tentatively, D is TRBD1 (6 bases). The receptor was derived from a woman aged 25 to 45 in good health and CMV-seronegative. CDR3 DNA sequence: TGTGCCAGCAGCCAAGTGCAGGGGAGAAGATCCTACGAGCAGTACTTC. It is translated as CASSQVQGRRSYEQYF.